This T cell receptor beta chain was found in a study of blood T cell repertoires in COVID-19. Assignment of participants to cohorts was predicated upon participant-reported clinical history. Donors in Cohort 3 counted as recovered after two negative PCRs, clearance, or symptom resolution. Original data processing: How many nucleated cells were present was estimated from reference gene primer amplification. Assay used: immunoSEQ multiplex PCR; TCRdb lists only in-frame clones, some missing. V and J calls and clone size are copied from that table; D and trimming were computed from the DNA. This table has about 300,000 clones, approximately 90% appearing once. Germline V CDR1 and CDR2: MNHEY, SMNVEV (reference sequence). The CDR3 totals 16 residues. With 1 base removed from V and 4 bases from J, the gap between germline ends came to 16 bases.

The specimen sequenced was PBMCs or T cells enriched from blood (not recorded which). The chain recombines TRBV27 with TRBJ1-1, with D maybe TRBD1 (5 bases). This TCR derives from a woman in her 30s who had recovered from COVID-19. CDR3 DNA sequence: TGTGCCAGCAGTTTATGGGCCAGTGGTGGGGCCACTGAAGCTTTCTTT. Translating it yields CASSLWASGGATEAFF.